The 4 T cell receptor beta chains presented below share a single source sample, sequenced in a study of T cells in Graves' hyperthyroidism and ophthalmopathy. RNA transcripts provided the source from which TCR beta CDR3 regions were amplified. The HTBI primer set was used in a first-round RT-PCR of the TCR CDR3. Each CDR3 protein is one row after TCRdb ran MiXCR on the multiplex PCR reads. The sample consists of a few hundred thousand distinct CDR3 sequences, around 15% of them appearing once. The specimen was blood. The receptors were gathered from a middle-aged woman with Graves' hyperthyroidism.

The chain joins TRBV10-2 to TRBJ2-7; D ambiguous. CDR3 size: 13 residues. Trimming removed 3 bases from V and 0 bases from J, with 6 bases in between. Germline V gene lookup returns CDR1 WSHSY and CDR2 SAAADI. The CDR3 region has the DNA TGCGCCAGCAGTGAAGGAGCCTCCTACGAGCAGTACTTC. It translates to CASSEGASYEQYF.

The sample holds a few counts of this clonotype. V gene TRBV7-2 combines with J gene TRBJ1-6; tentatively, D is TRBD1 (5 bases). Germline CDR1 and CDR2: SGHTA and FQGNSA. With 1 base removed from V and 10 bases from J, the gap between germline ends came to 14 bases. CDR3 length: 15 amino acids. The CDR3 region is CASSLEVRGGSPLHF. CDR3 in DNA: TGTGCCAGCAGCTTAGAGGTTAGGGGAGGATCACCCCTCCACTTT.

This clonotype was seen ten or more times. The chain links TRBV11-2 to TRBJ2-7; D not certain. This CDR3 is 12 amino acids long. Germline V gene lookup returns CDR1 SGHAT and CDR2 FQNNGV. Trimming left V 5 bases short and J 3 bases short, with 8 bases between. For the CDR3, the DNA is TGTGCCAGCAGCCCCTGGGGCTACGAGCAGTACTTC. Protein: CASSPWGYEQYF.

Ten or more counts support this clonotype. The chain joins TRBV11-2 to TRBJ1-5; D call uncertain. V was pared by 2 bases and J by 5 bases, with 7 bases between. CDR3 length: 13 residues. Germline V CDR1 and CDR2: SGHAT, FQNNGV. The CDR3 spells CASSLLADQPQHF. DNA for the CDR3: TGTGCCAGCAGCTTACTAGCGGATCAGCCCCAGCATTTT.